The sequence of this T cell receptor beta chain was determined in a study of T-cell memory formation after mild COVID-19. The CDR3 extends over 13 amino acids. CDR1 is SQVTM and CDR2 is ANQGSEA in the germline V gene. Trimming took off 2 bases at V and 8 bases at J, with 13 bases between the two ends. Each CDR3 protein is one row after TCRdb ran MiXCR on the 5' RACE reads. This table has tens of thousands of distinct CDR3 sequences, nearly 25% appearing once. Only a few counts were recorded for this clonotype. Sequencing input: PBMCs or a T cell subset sorted from them (not recorded which). The TCR originated in a man in his late teens or twenties who had mild COVID-19 (a few samples of this study predate the infection). Cell type and time point are not known. The chain carries TRBV29-1 and TRBJ2-1; D unclear. The CDR3 nucleotides read TGCAGCGTTGAATGGAATAAACCACATGAGCAGTTCTTC. Translated, it gives CSVEWNKPHEQFF.